The clone carrying this TCR beta chain was seen a single time. This sample was taken from a study of blood T cell repertoires in COVID-19. Assay used: immunoSEQ multiplex PCR; TCRdb lists only in-frame clones, some missing. The table lists about 310,000 clones, roughly 85% of them singletons. Trimming cost V 2 bases and J 4 bases, with 5 bases left between them. The CDR3 is 13 residues long. The chain joins TRBV12-3 or TRBV12-4 to TRBJ1-4; the D is unclear. Sequencing input: PBMCs or T cells enriched from blood (not recorded which). The TCR comes from a man aged 30 to 39 who had recovered from COVID-19. The DNA for the CDR3 is TGTGCCAGCAGTTTACGGGTTAATGAAAAACTGTTTTTT. Its protein is CASSLRVNEKLFF.